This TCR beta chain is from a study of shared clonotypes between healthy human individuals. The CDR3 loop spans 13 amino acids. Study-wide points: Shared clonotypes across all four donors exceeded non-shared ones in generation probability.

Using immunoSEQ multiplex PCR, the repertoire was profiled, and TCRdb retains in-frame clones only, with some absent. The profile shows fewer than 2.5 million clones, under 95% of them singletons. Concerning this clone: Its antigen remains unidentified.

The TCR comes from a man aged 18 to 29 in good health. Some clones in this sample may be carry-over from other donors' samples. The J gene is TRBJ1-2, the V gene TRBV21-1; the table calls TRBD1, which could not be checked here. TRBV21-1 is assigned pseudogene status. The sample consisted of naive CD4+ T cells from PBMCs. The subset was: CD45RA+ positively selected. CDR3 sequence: CASTRPDSGGYTF. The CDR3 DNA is TGTGCCAGCACCCGTCCGGACAGCGGTGGCTACACCTTC.